The 18 T cell receptor beta chains reported below all come from one sample, sequenced in a study of blood T cell repertoires in COVID-19. Clones were sequenced by immunoSEQ multiplex PCR, and TCRdb holds only the in-frame ones, with some missing. The sample carries over 250,000 clones, approximately 90% recorded once. Sequencing was done on a sample of PBMCs or T cells enriched from blood (not recorded which). The receptors stem from a woman aged 55-75 years in a cohort exposed to, infected with or recovered from COVID-19 (not recorded which).

The gene calls are TRBV19 and TRBJ1-1, with D unclear. The CDR3 loop spans 13 amino acids. Germline lookup yields CDR1 LNHDA and CDR2 SQIVND (reference sequence). V lost 4 bases and J lost 3, with 9 bases in between. The CDR3 nucleotides read TGTGCCAGTAGTAGAGATGCGTACACTGAAGCTTTCTTT. Protein sequence: CASSRDAYTEAFF. Combining the CDR3 with reference TRBV19 and TRBJ1-1 gives the whole variable domain DGGITQSPKYLFRKEGQNVTLSCEQNLNHDAMYWYRQDPGQGLRLIYYSQIVNDFQKGDIAEGYSVSREKKESFPLTVTSAQKNPTAFYLCASSRDAYTEAFFGQGTRLTVV.

The chain joins TRBV27 to TRBJ2-7, with TRBD2 matching over 10 bases. This CDR3 is built from 16 residues. The germline gives CDR1 MNHEY, CDR2 SMNVEV (reference sequence). The J segment lost 2 bases and the V segment lost 2 bases, leaving 6 bases of the junction unmatched. DNA of the CDR3: TGTGCCAGCAGTTTACTGGGCAGCGGGAGGGCCTACGAGCAGTACTTC. Its translation is CASSLLGSGRAYEQYF.

The rearrangement joins TRBV11-2 to TRBJ2-5; 9 nucleotides align to TRBD1. This CDR3 comprises 16 residues. V shed 1 base and J 2 bases; nucleotides not matched to a gene: 5. The V gene's germline CDR1 is SGHAT and CDR2 FQNNGV. The CDR3 reads CASSLAGQGRQETQYF. The CDR3 DNA sequence: TGTGCCAGCAGCTTAGCGGGACAGGGTCGGCAAGAGACCCAGTACTTC.

The chain's CDR3 is CASIERLADTDTQYF. In DNA form, the CDR3 reads TGTGCCAGCATCGAAAGGCTAGCGGACACAGATACGCAGTATTTT. V and J are TRBV2 and TRBJ2-3; 7 bases map to TRBD2. Looked up from germline, CDR1 is SNHLY and CDR2 is FYNNEI. V lost 7 bases to trimming and J lost 2 bases; unmatched junction nucleotides: 9. This CDR3 spans 15 amino acids. The entire variable domain, with the rest obtained from reference TRBV2 and TRBJ2-3, is as follows: EPEVTQTPSHQVTQMGQEVILRCVPISNHLYFYWYRQILGQKVEFLVSFYNNEISEKSEIFDDQFSVERPDGSNFTLKIRSTKLEDSAMYFCASIERLADTDTQYFGPGTRLTVL.

This rearrangement joins TRBV30 to TRBJ1-2, with D hard to call. Germline values: CDR1 GTSNPN, CDR2 SVGIG (reference sequence). There are 13 residues in the CDR3. Between the trimmed V and J ends, which lost 0 bases and 6 bases, there was a span of 11 bases. The CDR3: CAWSVTEFNGYTF. Written as DNA, the CDR3 is TGTGCCTGGAGTGTAACGGAGTTTAATGGCTACACCTTC. Drawing the rest from reference TRBV30 and TRBJ1-2, the complete variable domain is SQTIHQWPATLVQPVGSPLSLECTVEGTSNPNLYWYRQAAGRGLQLLFYSVGIGQISSEVPQNLSASRPQDRQFILSSKKLLLSDSGFYLCAWSVTEFNGYTFGSGTRLTVV.

The J gene is TRBJ2-2, the V gene TRBV7-2, with 7 bases fitting TRBD2. Per germline, CDR1 SGHTA and CDR2 FQGNSA. The J segment lost 5 bases and the V segment lost 5 bases, leaving 11 bases of the junction unmatched. The CDR3 length is 16 residues. Written as DNA, the CDR3 is TGTGCCAGCAGCACCAGAGGGCGGGGAGGGACCGGGGAGCTGTTTTTT. Its translation is CASSTRGRGGTGELFF.

J is TRBJ2-1 and V is TRBV5-1, with 8 bases identical to TRBD2. Germline V gene data show CDR1 as SGHRS and CDR2 as YFSETQ. The CDR3 extends over 15 amino acids. V was clipped by 5 bases and J by 3 bases; unmatched bases: 7. CDR3 in DNA: TGCGCCAGCAGTTGGCTGGCGGGAGGCTACAATGAGCAGTTCTTC. This codes for CASSWLAGGYNEQFF.

The V and J genes are TRBV7-2 and TRBJ1-6, with 7 bases aligning to TRBD1. After removal of 5 bases from V and 6 bases from J, the junction contained 7 bases not matched to a gene. CDR1 is SGHTA and CDR2 is FQGNSA in the germline V gene. This CDR3 is built from 15 residues. For the CDR3, the DNA is TGTGCCAGCAGCATAAGGGGACAGCCTAATTCACCCCTCCACTTT. As protein: CASSIRGQPNSPLHF.

The chain is built from TRBV18 and TRBJ2-7; tentative D call: TRBD1 (6 bases). This CDR3 has 14 amino acids. Germline CDR1 KGHSH, CDR2 LQKENI. The V and J ends lost 4 bases and 2 bases respectively, with 12 bases between them. CDR3 DNA: TGTGCCAGCTCACTGTTGGACAGCGCCTACGAGCAGTACTTC. Protein: CASSLLDSAYEQYF.

The rearrangement joins TRBV28 to TRBJ1-2, with 7 bases lining up with TRBD1. The V and J ends lost 5 bases and 8 bases, in that order; junction bases with no gene match: 14. Per the germline V gene, CDR1 is MDHEN and CDR2 is SYDVKM. The CDR3 length is 15 residues. As DNA, the CDR3 is TGTGCCAGCAGTCTCGGGCAGACAGGGTTGAGGGGCTACACCTTC. Protein: CASSLGQTGLRGYTF.

V usage is TRBV7-2 and J usage is TRBJ2-7; 12 nucleotides agree with TRBD1. The CDR3 is 17 amino acids. V trimming: 4 bases; J trimming: 4 bases; junction bases outside the gene matches: 11. Germline assignment: CDR1 SGHTA and CDR2 FQGNSA. CDR3 bases: TGTGCCAGCAGCTACCGCGGGGGACAGGGGGCGGTATACGAGCAGTACTTC. Translated: CASSYRGGQGAVYEQYF.

The V call is TRBV19, the J call TRBJ1-1, with TRBD1 identical over 9 bases. Trimming cost V 4 bases and J 5 bases; bases outside gene matches: 2. Germline values: CDR1 LNHDA, CDR2 SQIVND (reference sequence). The CDR3 covers 13 residues. The CDR3 DNA is TGTGCCAGTAGTAGAGACAGGGGGACTGAAGCTTTCTTT. Its protein is CASSRDRGTEAFF. The variable domain in full, completed from reference TRBV19 and TRBJ1-1, reads DGGITQSPKYLFRKEGQNVTLSCEQNLNHDAMYWYRQDPGQGLRLIYYSQIVNDFQKGDIAEGYSVSREKKESFPLTVTSAQKNPTAFYLCASSRDRGTEAFFGQGTRLTVV.

The chain couples TRBV15 to TRBJ1-5; possible D gene TRBD1, 5 bases. This CDR3 spans 13 amino acids. V shed 2 bases and J shed 6 bases, with 8 bases lying between them. In germline, CDR1 is LNHNV, CDR2 YYDKDF (reference sequence). The CDR3 here is CATSRPRAQPQHF. The CDR3 DNA is TGTGCCACCAGCAGACCCAGGGCTCAGCCCCAGCATTTT.

The rearrangement uses TRBV2 and TRBJ2-2; possible D gene TRBD1, 5 bases. This CDR3 has 14 amino acids. Trimming left V 7 bases short and J 1 base short, with 10 bases between. Looked up from germline, CDR1 is SNHLY and CDR2 is FYNNEI. Here the CDR3 DNA reads TGTGCCAGCACGCGACAGAGGAACACCGGGGAGCTGTTTTTT. Translating gives CASTRQRNTGELFF.

The chain is built from TRBV5-4 and TRBJ2-5; D is unclear. Germline CDR1 and CDR2: SGHNT and YYREEE (reference sequence). V was clipped by 1 base and J by 5 bases, with 9 bases between them. This CDR3 contains 13 residues. In nucleotides, the CDR3 is TGTGCCAGCAGCTTGTTTCGGGTTGAGACCCAGTACTTC. It encodes CASSLFRVETQYF.

The V call is TRBV5-1, the J call TRBJ2-7; 7 nucleotides agree with TRBD1. Germline CDR1 and CDR2: SGHRS and YFSETQ. The CDR3 has 14 amino acids. Losses at the gene ends were 0 bases for V and 2 bases for J; bases not matched to a gene: 2. This CDR3 reads CASSLGQGPYEQYF. The CDR3 DNA follows: TGCGCCAGCAGCTTGGGACAGGGCCCCTACGAGCAGTACTTC.

The genes are TRBV7-2 and TRBJ2-3, with D perhaps TRBD2 (6 bases). Germline assignment: CDR1 SGHTA and CDR2 FQGNSA. V was cut by 5 bases and J by 1 base, with 13 bases left in between. The CDR3 runs 15 residues. DNA for the CDR3: TGTGCCAGCAGCCTACGACGCGGGGGCACAGATACGCAGTATTTT. It yields the protein CASSLRRGGTDTQYF.

The V and J genes are TRBV7-3 and TRBJ2-1; tentative D call: TRBD2 (6 bases). The CDR3 is made up of 15 amino acids. Looked up from germline, CDR1 is SGHTA and CDR2 is FQGTGA. V was trimmed by 5 bases and J by 2 bases, leaving 13 bases between them. The DNA of the CDR3 is TGTGCCAGCAGCCCTACTAGCTCCCCCTACAATGAGCAGTTCTTC. The encoded protein is CASSPTSSPYNEQFF.